The source of this TCR beta chain is a study of T cell responses to AZD1222 COVID-19 vaccine (dated by TCRdb to 2020 to 2023). About the study as a whole: TCR sequencing was performed for roughly 250 trial participants, of whom about 210 were given two doses of AZD1222 and about 25 were given two doses of MenACWY control vaccine. Enrollment into the trials was organized by age into subgroups of 18-55, 56-69 and 70-plus years, and those subgroups contained roughly 150, 30 and 60 TCR-sequenced participants, respectively.

Per the publication, the time point label means: baseline before first vaccination. What the treatment or condition label conveys for this sample: meningococcal conjugate vaccine given as trial control. Vaccinee samples were obtained from the UK trials COV001 and COV002, which included a single-blind randomized controlled phase 2/3 trial of AZD1222 (ChAdOx1 nCoV-19) in healthy adults. Trial participant PBMC samples were collected at day 0 and day 28 after the second dose for TCRbeta chain sequencing. Including cysteine and phenylalanine, the CDR3 has 15 amino acids. CDR3 DNA only is kept here, 45 bases in frame from base 1. Sequences SQVTM (CDR1) and ANQGSEA (CDR2) are obtained from the germline V gene. The V end gives up 0 bases and the J end 4 bases, leaving 4 bases in the junction not matched to a gene. The CDR3 regions of human TCRbeta chains were analyzed by immunosequencing. Under the source paper's analysis protocol: TCRs in the repertoires were matched against a reference library of SARS-CoV-2-specific TCRs that had been generated with the MIRA antigen-specificity platform. Breadth meant the fraction of unique TCRs that were SARS-CoV-2-associated, whereas depth meant the fraction of total T cells that were SARS-CoV-2-associated. Using the MIRA data, each spike-specific TCR was assigned both to the spike region to which the TCR was reactive and to a CD4 or CD8 class. Log10-transformed breadth and depth values were compared by one-way ANOVA with Sidak's multiple comparisons tests. TCRdb took this table from immuneACCESS and kept in-frame rearrangements with V and J called. Such tables lack part of the clones; where checked against another copy, unresolved V genes explain under half of the gap, and the rest is unexplained. The D gene and trimming were derived from the DNA, and the V and J assignments and clone size from that table. The sample records approximately 120,000 clones, 90% of which are singletons. 4.4% of the sample belongs to the ten largest clones.

Worth noting for this clone: Its antigen remains undetermined. There are no base qualities to consult, and no much larger clone falls within one base.

Results and caveats for the whole study, not just this receptor: Participants were mostly white British, with more females than males. The authors suggested clonal diversity may have been underestimated. The vaccine-associated CD4 TCRs covered the entire spike protein, and the dominant responses fell in regions 160-218 and 743-854. Epitopes outside the regions mutated in the B.1.351 and B.1.1.7 variants were reportedly recognized by nearly half of the unique spike-specific TCRs. Because no day 14 peak-response samples were available, repertoires were characterized only after the peak T cell response. After two AZD1222 doses, spike-specific TCR breadth and depth were significantly higher than at day 0 and than in MenACWY recipients. Conclusions about previously exposed vaccinees are limited because only six or seven AZD1222 recipients were SARS-CoV-2 seropositive at baseline. The 56-69-year group was small, and its depth increase did not reach significance, likely because of low power.

Recombination connected TRBV29-1 to TRBJ1-4, with 8 bases in between that match TRBD1. The sample was peripheral blood, taken on day 0 of MenACWY control vaccination. The source is an adult in good health. The nucleotide sequence reads as follows: TGCAGCGTTGAAGACGGACAGGGAGGTAATGAAAAACTGTTTTTT. Translated, this gives CSVEDGQGGNEKLFF.